The count of the clone carrying this TCR beta chain is one. This CDR3 has 14 amino acids. V dropped 2 bases and J dropped 6 bases, with 14 bases sitting between them. Germline lookup yields CDR1 SGHVS and CDR2 FNYEAQ. CD45RO-negative cells were positively selected for CCR7, leaving out terminally differentiated effector memory CD45RA+ cells. The run depth of the assay was deep. Method: immunoSEQ multiplex PCR; TCRdb's copy keeps in-frame clones and lacks some. The data show hundreds of thousands of clones, around 90% seen once. This sample is drawn from a study of shared clonotypes between healthy human individuals.

Sequencing input: naive CD8+ T cells sorted from blood. This clonotype was sampled from a man aged 25 to 40 in good health. This chain connects TRBV7-6 to TRBJ2-7; D tentatively fits TRBD1 or TRBD2 (5 bases each). CDR3 protein: CASSLYGDPSEQYF. In nucleotides, the CDR3 is TGTGCCAGCAGCTTATACGGGGACCCTAGCGAGCAGTACTTC.